This T cell receptor (beta chain) was recorded in a study of T-cell memory formation after mild COVID-19. General observations from the study: CD4+ bias marked clones expanding day 15 to 37, unlike balanced contracting clones. Pre-infection memory showed some responding clones, and this suggested that cross-reactive memory joined.

Note on this clonotype: As yet, its antigen is unknown.

Using its own MiXCR run on the 5' RACE reads, TCRdb lists one record per CDR3 protein. The table shows a few hundred thousand distinct CDR3 sequences, with 8% to 10% occurring only once. This CDR3 is 13 amino acids long. The V gene lost 0 bases and the J gene lost 6 bases, with 5 bases spanning the gap. The germline gives CDR1 SGHNT, CDR2 YENEEA. This clonotype was obtained from a man aged 18 to 35 who had mild COVID-19 (a few samples of this study predate the infection). Cell type and time point are not known. The J gene is TRBJ2-2, the V gene TRBV11-3; D is undetermined. The sample consisted of PBMCs or a T cell subset sorted from them (not recorded which). The CDR3 coding sequence is TGTGCCAGCAGCTTAGAGCTTGCCGGGGAGCTGTTTTTT. It specifies CASSLELAGELFF. Combining the CDR3 with reference TRBV11-3 and TRBJ2-2 gives the whole variable domain EAGVVQSPRYKIIEKKQPVAFWCNPISGHNTLYWYLQNLGQGPELLIRYENEEAVDDSQLPKDRFSAERLKGVDSTLKIQPAELGDSAVYLCASSLELAGELFFGEGSRLTVL.